This T cell receptor (beta chain) was captured in a study of response to subunit inactivated influenza vaccine. General study findings and limits: A suggestion made by the authors is that each seasonal influenza vaccination recruits few new T cells.

TCRdb analysed the RT-PCR reads with MiXCR anew, one entry per CDR3 protein. The profile shows roughly 670,000 distinct CDR3 sequences, 14% of them singletons. This clonotype has more than one count but fewer than ten. No antigen is known for it. Germline CDR1 is LGHNA and CDR2 is YSLEER. The CDR3 loop spans 14 amino acids. The V end was cut by 4 bases, the J end by 5 bases, with 14 bases between. The TCR comes from a man aged 45 to 65 who received an inactivated influenza vaccine. The sequenced sample was PBMCs from blood, obtained around two weeks before vaccination. V usage is TRBV4-3 and J usage is TRBJ2-5, with D unresolved. This chain's CDR3 is CASSPRRKWETQYF. CDR3 nucleotide sequence: TGCGCCAGCAGCCCGCGTCGTAAGTGGGAGACCCAGTACTTC.